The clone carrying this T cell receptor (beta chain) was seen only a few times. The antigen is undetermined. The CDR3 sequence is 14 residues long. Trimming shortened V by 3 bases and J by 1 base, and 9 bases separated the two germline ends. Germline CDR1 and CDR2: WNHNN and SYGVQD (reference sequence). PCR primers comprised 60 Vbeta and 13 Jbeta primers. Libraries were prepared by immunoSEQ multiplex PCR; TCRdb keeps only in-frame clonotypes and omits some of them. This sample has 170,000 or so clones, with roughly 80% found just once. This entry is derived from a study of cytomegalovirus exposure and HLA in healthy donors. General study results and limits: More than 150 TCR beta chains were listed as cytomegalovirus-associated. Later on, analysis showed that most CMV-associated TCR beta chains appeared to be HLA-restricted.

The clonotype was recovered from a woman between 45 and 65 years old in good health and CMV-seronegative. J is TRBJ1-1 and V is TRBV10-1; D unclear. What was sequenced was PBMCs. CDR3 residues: CASSDGRKNTEAFF. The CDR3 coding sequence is TGCGCCAGCAGTGACGGCAGGAAGAACACTGAAGCTTTCTTT.